This T cell receptor beta chain was captured by sequencing in a study of blood T cell repertoires in COVID-19. The method was immunoSEQ multiplex PCR; TCRdb's version includes in-frame clones alone and lacks a portion of them. The table includes 400,000 to 550,000 clones, roughly 87% detected once. Cohorts were determined from participant-reported clinical history. The germline gives CDR1 SGHNT, CDR2 YYREEE (reference sequence). The V end lost 0 bases, the J end lost 8 bases, and 8 bases lay between the germline ends. The CDR3 consists of 13 residues. This chain links TRBV5-4 with TRBJ1-4; D call uncertain. The clonotype originates from a woman aged 18 to 35 with acute COVID-19. Sequencing used PBMCs or T cells enriched from blood (not recorded which). The CDR3 DNA sequence: TGTGCCAGCAGCTTGGGAGTCGGGGAAAAACTGTTTTTT. The encoded protein is CASSLGVGEKLFF.